These 10 T cell receptor beta chains came from one sample sequenced in a study of T cell responses to AZD1222 COVID-19 vaccine. Generated by immunoSEQ multiplex PCR, the TCRdb table keeps only in-frame clones and is missing some. The table includes 150,000 to 200,000 clones, just under 90% detected once. Sequenced material: peripheral blood, taken on day 0 of AZD1222 vaccination. The receptors stem from an adult in good health.

The chain joins TRBV6-5 to TRBJ1-1; D is perhaps TRBD1 (6 bases). Germline CDR1 and CDR2: MNHEY and SVGAGI. The CDR3 is made up of 12 amino acids. Trimming stripped 7 bases from V and 4 bases from J, with 10 bases between. The CDR3 region is CASNLQGTEAFF. CDR3 coding DNA: TGTGCCAGCAATCTACAGGGCACTGAAGCTTTCTTT.

The table lists this clone with a count of one. The rearrangement links TRBV5-5 to TRBJ1-3; a weak D match, TRBD1 (5 bases). The V gene lost 0 bases and the J gene lost 5 bases, with 9 bases spanning the gap. Germline V gives CDR1 SGHKS, CDR2 YYEKEE (reference sequence). The CDR3 loop spans 14 amino acids. DNA for the CDR3: TGTGCCAGCAGCTTGGGTCCAGGGAGAAACACCATATATTTT. It is translated as CASSLGPGRNTIYF.

The chain is built from TRBV18 and TRBJ2-7, with D possibly being TRBD2 (6 bases). V was cut by 3 bases and J by 2 bases, with 14 bases left in between. CDR3 size: 15 residues. The germline CDR1 and CDR2 sequences are KGHSH and LQKENI. CDR3 DNA sequence: TGTGCCAGCTCACCTAATGCGGGACGGGCCTACGAGCAGTACTTC. Translated, it gives CASSPNAGRAYEQYF.

The V gene is TRBV30, the J gene TRBJ2-2; perhaps TRBD2 as D (6 bases). V shed 4 bases and J shed 4 bases, with 10 bases lying between them. The CDR3 is 13 amino acids. The germline gives CDR1 GTSNPN, CDR2 SVGIG (reference sequence). In DNA form, the CDR3 reads TGTGCCTGGAAAGAGGGACTCACCGGGGAGCTGTTTTTT. As protein: CAWKEGLTGELFF.

This chain joins TRBV5-4 and TRBJ2-1; 11 nucleotides line up with TRBD2. Germline-derived CDR1 and CDR2 are SGHNT and YYREEE (reference sequence). This CDR3 comprises 16 residues. J was trimmed by 2 bases and V by 3 bases; bases with no gene match: 4. The chain's CDR3 is CASSSSGGLTYNEQFF. The CDR3 coding sequence is TGTGCCAGCAGCTCTAGCGGGGGGCTCACCTACAATGAGCAGTTCTTC.

The rearrangement uses TRBV9 and TRBJ1-1, with D uncertain. V lost 2 bases to trimming and J lost 1 base, with 9 bases between them. CDR1 and CDR2 from the germline V gene are SGDLS and YYNGEE. The CDR3 extends over 14 amino acids. The CDR3 DNA follows: TGTGCCAGCAGCGTCAATTCGGCGAACACTGAAGCTTTCTTT. Translated: CASSVNSANTEAFF.

The CDR3 nucleotides are TGTGCCAGCACGAAAGGGGGGGCCGGCACCGGGGAGCTGTTTTTT. Translation: CASTKGGAGTGELFF. J is TRBJ2-2 and V is TRBV13; possibly TRBD2 for D (7 bases). V was trimmed by 7 bases and J by 4 bases, leaving 16 bases between them. The CDR3 loop spans 15 amino acids. Germline V gene sequence: CDR1 PRHDT, CDR2 FYEKMQ (reference sequence).

This rearrangement joins TRBV12-3 or TRBV12-4 to TRBJ2-5, with D hard to call. This CDR3 is 12 amino acids long. V was pared by 5 bases and J by 6 bases, with 10 bases between. CDR3: CASSKDVKTQYF. The CDR3, as DNA: TGTGCCAGCAGTAAGGACGTGAAGACCCAGTACTTC.

The chain employs TRBV30 and TRBJ1-6; no reliable D call. The germline gives CDR1 GTSNPN, CDR2 SVGIG (reference sequence). Trimming removed 1 base from V and 0 bases from J, with 13 bases in between. The CDR3 is 17 residues long. The CDR3 nucleotides read TGTGCCTGGAGTGCCCGGACGGGGAGCTCCTATAATTCACCCCTCCACTTT. Translating gives CAWSARTGSSYNSPLHF.

Details on this clone: The junction departs from germline at one end; a sequencing error may be responsible. This chain joins TRBV27 and TRBJ1-2, with 10 bases fitting TRBD1. Looked up from germline, CDR1 is MNHEY and CDR2 is SMNVEV (reference sequence). The CDR3 has 15 residues. The chain's CDR3 is CASSLSRTGGRGYTF. For the CDR3, the DNA is TGTGCCAGCAGCTTATCCCGGACAGGGGGAAGGGGCTACACCTTC.